This T cell receptor beta chain comes out of a study of T cells after yellow fever vaccination. V gave up 6 bases and J gave up 11 bases; unmatched junction bases: 9. This CDR3 is 13 amino acids long. Broader study findings: Clones from primary vaccination mostly reappeared after the booster (96% CD4, less than 90% CD8). Peaking faster, on day 5 versus 15, the secondary response was nonetheless weaker. Within FACS-sorted repertoires, abundant clonotypes contaminating from the bulk population could be present.

As TCR cDNA was made by 5'RACE template switching, a universal primer site and UMIs were added. TCRdb called the 5' RACE reads again in MiXCR, with one record for every CDR3 protein. Among around 340,000 distinct CDR3 sequences, 8.7% were seen once, and the ten largest hold about a sixth. This clonotype was detected many times. Its antigen is as yet unknown. The chain recombines TRBV12-3 or TRBV12-4 with TRBJ1-4; 7 nucleotides align to TRBD1. The specimen was PBMCs, collected on the day of the first yellow fever vaccination. The sequence was collected from a young man who received the YFV17D yellow fever vaccine. CDR3 region: CASSLSKTGKLFF. The CDR3 DNA reads as TGTGCCAGCAGCTTATCTAAGACAGGGAAACTGTTTTTT.